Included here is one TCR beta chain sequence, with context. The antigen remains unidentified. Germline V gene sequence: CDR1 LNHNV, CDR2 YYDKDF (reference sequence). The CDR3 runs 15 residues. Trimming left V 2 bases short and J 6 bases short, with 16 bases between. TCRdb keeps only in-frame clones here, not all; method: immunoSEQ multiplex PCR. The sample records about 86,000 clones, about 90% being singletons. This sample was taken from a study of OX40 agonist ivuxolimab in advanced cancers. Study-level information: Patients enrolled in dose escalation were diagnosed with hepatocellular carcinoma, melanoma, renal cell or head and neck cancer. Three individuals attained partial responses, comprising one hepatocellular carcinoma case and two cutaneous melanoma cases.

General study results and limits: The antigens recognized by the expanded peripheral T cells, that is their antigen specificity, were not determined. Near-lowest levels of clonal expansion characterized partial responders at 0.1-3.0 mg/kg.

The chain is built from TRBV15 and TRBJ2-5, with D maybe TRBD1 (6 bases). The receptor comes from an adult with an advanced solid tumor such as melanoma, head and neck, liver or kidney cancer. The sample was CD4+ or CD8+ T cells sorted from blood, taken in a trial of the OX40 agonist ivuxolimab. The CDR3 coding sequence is TGTGCCACCAGCAGAACCGGGACACCGAGACAGACCCAGTACTTC. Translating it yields CATSRTGTPRQTQYF.